This T cell receptor beta chain is drawn from a study of PD-L1 blockade in urothelial cancer. In the study overall: Samples came from 3 weeks, at the second dose, and 6 weeks into treatment. Blood samples had a median of 141,255 T cells, roughly 84,000 unique TCRs, and clonality approximately 0.086.

Samples were collected from each patient before treatment and during treatment. Each patient gave between 1 and 8 of them in total. Study-level findings and limits: When pretreatment blood TCR clonality was below the median, it predicted better survival.

Using immunoSEQ multiplex PCR, the repertoire was profiled, and TCRdb retains in-frame clones only, with some absent. The table has about 39,000 clones, around 89% seen once. In the case of this clone: Its antigen is still unknown.

The sample was PBMCs, taken around atezolizumab (anti-PD-L1) treatment. The source is a man in his fifties or sixties with urothelial cancer.

The CDR3 nucleotides read TGTGCCAGCAGTTCCCGGACAGGGGACATTCAGCCCCAGCATTTT. Its translation: CASSSRTGDIQPQHF. The chain recombines TRBV28 with TRBJ1-5; 9 nucleotides agree with TRBD1. Germline assignment: CDR1 MDHEN and CDR2 SYDVKM. V dropped 4 bases and J dropped 6; count of bases not matched to a gene: 7. The CDR3 extends over 15 amino acids.